These 25 T cell receptor beta chains came from one sample sequenced in a study of tumor-infiltrating lymphocytes in primary liver carcinoma. It was unsorted whole blood that yielded blood RNA, and germline DNA was also extracted. A constant-region primer primed TCR beta cDNA synthesis from about 490 ng of total RNA. Each TCR beta library was derived from three nested multiplex PCR rounds that employed slightly modified ARM-PCR. Both of the initial two PCR rounds ran for approximately 11 cycles and employed TRBV1-TRBV30 forward primers alongside a C-beta reverse primer. TCRdb reprocessed the multiplex PCR reads with MiXCR, giving one entry per CDR3 protein. The sample holds fewer than 400,000 distinct CDR3 sequences, about 60% seen once. The specimen was peripheral blood. These receptor sequences come from a man aged 40-49 years with primary liver carcinoma and hepatitis B virus infection.

The sample holds a few counts of this clonotype. V and J are TRBV18 and TRBJ2-1; D could derive from TRBD1 or TRBD2 (5 bases each). Trimming removed 6 bases at V and 5 bases at J, with 23 bases between. Germline lookup yields CDR1 KGHSH and CDR2 LQKENI. The CDR3 contains 17 residues. The CDR3 nucleotides are TGTGCCAGCTCCCCCCTTGTTTGGGACGGCACAAACAATGAGCAGTTCTTC. The encoded protein is CASSPLVWDGTNNEQFF.

A word on this clonotype: This CDR3 fails to terminate in the conserved phenylalanine or tryptophan, so it likely reflects a read error. The chain has TRBV12-3 or TRBV12-4 and TRBJ1-2, with a weak D call TRBD1 (6 bases). This CDR3 is 13 amino acids long. Here the CDR3 DNA reads TGTGCCAGCAGTGTACAGGGTTCCTATGGGTACACCGTC. Translation gives CASSVQGSYGYTV.

This chain connects TRBV5-1 to TRBJ1-1; D remains unclear. CDR1 is SGHRS and CDR2 is YFSETQ in the germline V gene. The V gene lost 0 bases and the J gene lost 4 bases, with 13 bases spanning the gap. This CDR3 spans 15 amino acids. CDR3 in DNA: TGCGCCAGCAGCTTGGAAGGGATAGGGTCCACTGAAGCTTTCTTT. Translated: CASSLEGIGSTEAFF.

On this clonotype itself: This could be a read error, since a much larger clone is one nucleotide away. V and J are TRBV6-5 and TRBJ1-3, with TRBD1 as a possible D gene (5 bases). This CDR3 region has 11 residues. CDR1 and CDR2 (germline): MNHEY, SVGAGI. In DNA form, the CDR3 reads TGTGCCAGGGGGCTCGGAAAGACCATATATTTT. It yields the protein CARGLGKTIYF.

This rearrangement joins TRBV30 to TRBJ2-5; D uncertain. V was cut by 1 base and J by 7 bases, with 7 bases left in between. CDR3 size: 11 residues. Germline values: CDR1 GTSNPN, CDR2 SVGIG (reference sequence). CDR3 sequence reads: CAWSEVGTQYF. The DNA for the CDR3 is TGTGCCTGGAGTGAAGTAGGGACCCAGTACTTC.

For this clonotype: At one boundary the junction diverges from the germline segment, which might be a read error. This chain connects TRBV13 to TRBJ2-1; TRBD2 matches at 7 bases. The CDR3 sequence is 20 residues long. Germline CDR1 reads PRHDT; CDR2 reads FYEKMQ (reference sequence). CDR3 in amino acids: CGSSPSMGEGLDDSYNEQFF. The CDR3 coding sequence is TGTGGCAGCAGCCCATCGATGGGGGAGGGACTGGATGATTCCTACAATGAGCAGTTCTTC.

Notes on this clonotype: It may be a read error: a sequence one base away is much more abundant. The rearrangement uses TRBV6-6 and TRBJ1-3, with a tentative D call TRBD1 (6 bases). In germline, CDR1 is MNHNY, CDR2 SVGAGI (reference sequence). V was clipped by 2 bases and J by 9 bases, with 14 bases between them. This CDR3 contains 14 residues. CDR3 DNA sequence: TGTGCCAGCAGTTACCGGGACACTAGAGGCACCATATATTTT. Translation: CASSYRDTRGTIYF.

This clonotype showed up just once. A single base separates this from a much larger clone, so it may be a read error. V usage is TRBV12-3 or TRBV12-4 and J usage is TRBJ2-3; 12 bases are shared with TRBD2. V was pared by 6 bases and J by 5 bases, with 12 bases of the junction left unmatched. This CDR3 comprises 17 residues. CDR3 in amino acids: CASSFLPSGRARDTQYF. The CDR3 coding sequence is TGTGCCAGCAGCTTCCTCCCTAGCGGGAGGGCCCGAGATACGCAGTATTTT.

With respect to this clonotype: The junction and the germline gene differ at one end; a read error may be behind it. This chain connects TRBV6-5 to TRBJ2-5; the D is unclear. The CDR3 length is 15 residues. Germline loops: CDR1 MNHEY, CDR2 SVGAGI. In DNA, the CDR3 is TGTGCCAGCAGCACCAACATTCGATCCCGAAAGACACAGTACTTC. Residues: CASSTNIRSRKTQYF.

This clonotype was seen ten or more times. The V call is TRBV6-2 or TRBV6-3, the J call TRBJ2-2; perhaps TRBD1 as D (6 bases). The V end was cut by 7 bases, the J end by 1 base, with 10 bases between. CDR1 and CDR2 from the germline V gene are MNHEY and SVGEGT. CDR3 length equals 14 residues. The CDR3 sequence: CASNPTGNTGELFF. CDR3 bases: TGTGCCAGCAACCCGACAGGGAACACCGGGGAGCTGTTTTTT.

The CDR3 region has the DNA TGTGCCAGCAGCGAAAAGGCCCCCGGGACATTTATTGAGCAGTTCTTC. This codes for CASSEKAPGTFIEQFF. The V and J genes are TRBV7-3 and TRBJ2-1; possible D gene TRBD1, 6 bases. From germline, CDR1 is SGHTA and CDR2 FQGTGA. Trimming removed 5 bases at V and 9 bases at J, with 23 bases between. The CDR3 is 16 amino acids.

This clonotype was detected ten times or more. The chain employs TRBV6-5 and TRBJ2-1; a possible D gene is TRBD2 (5 bases). The length of the CDR3 is 13 residues. V gave up 5 bases and J gave up 4 bases, with 9 bases separating them. Germline loops: CDR1 MNHEY, CDR2 SVGAGI. The chain's CDR3 is CASSPSPYNEQFF. DNA of the CDR3: TGTGCCAGCAGTCCTAGCCCTTACAATGAGCAGTTCTTC.

This clonotype came up many times. Here the CDR3 reads CASTPYGNEQFF. Here the CDR3 DNA reads TGTGCCAGCACCCCCTACGGGAATGAGCAGTTCTTC. This chain links TRBV6-6 with TRBJ2-1, with D hard to call. With 7 bases removed from V and 7 bases from J, the gap between germline ends came to 11 bases. The CDR3 extends over 12 amino acids. In germline, CDR1 is MNHNY, CDR2 SVGAGI (reference sequence).

V usage is TRBV28 and J usage is TRBJ1-5, with D unresolved. The CDR3 totals 16 residues. Germline assignment: CDR1 MDHEN and CDR2 SYDVKM. Trimming removed 3 bases at V and 2 bases at J, with 14 bases between. CDR3 sequence (DNA): TGTGCCAGCAGTTTCCTGAGTATGTGGGGCAATCAGCCCCAGCATTTT. It is translated as CASSFLSMWGNQPQHF.

The chain uses TRBV11-1 and TRBJ2-7; 11 bases line up with TRBD1. V shed 10 bases, J shed 7 bases, and the junction held 9 bases outside the gene matches. This CDR3 comprises 13 residues. CDR1 is SGHAT, CDR2 FQDESV, per germline (reference sequence). The CDR3 region has the DNA TGTGCCAATAGCGCCGGGACAGGGGGGGAGCAGTACTTC. Encoded protein: CANSAGTGGEQYF.

The gene calls are TRBV5-1 and TRBJ2-6; tentative D call: TRBD2 (6 bases). V was clipped by 1 base and J by 0 bases, with 11 bases between them. This CDR3 has 17 residues. Germline lookup yields CDR1 SGHRS and CDR2 YFSETQ. The CDR3 loop is CASSLTSRDSGANVLTF. The CDR3 DNA reads as TGCGCCAGCAGCTTGACTAGCCGGGACTCTGGGGCCAACGTCCTGACTTTC.

The chain recombines TRBV29-1 with TRBJ2-5; 8 nucleotides line up with TRBD1. CDR1 and CDR2 (germline): SQVTM, ANQGSEA. The CDR3 totals 14 residues. V gave up 2 bases and J gave up 10 bases; unmatched junction bases: 12. The DNA for the CDR3 is TGCAGCGTTGAAACCCCCAGGGGGCTTGAGGTCCAGTACTTC. Residues: CSVETPRGLEVQYF.

This clonotype was detected ten times or more. V gene TRBV11-1 combines with J gene TRBJ2-7; D is unresolved. The CDR3 is 16 amino acids. The germline CDR1 and CDR2 sequences are SGHAT and FQDESV (reference sequence). V lost 5 bases, J lost 0 bases, and 17 bases lay in between. This CDR3 is CASSPGLEVLSYEQYF. The CDR3 coding sequence is TGTGCCAGCAGCCCAGGATTAGAAGTCCTCTCCTACGAGCAGTACTTC.

This clonotype was detected a few times. V gene TRBV11-2 combines with J gene TRBJ2-7; the D gene is possibly TRBD2 (5 bases). This CDR3 is 16 amino acids long. Germline CDR1 and CDR2: SGHAT and FQNNGV. V was shortened by 1 base and J by 4 bases, with 17 bases between the two germline ends. CDR3 residues: CASSLVPRGRIYEQYF. The CDR3 DNA reads as TGTGCCAGCAGCTTAGTCCCCCGGGGAAGAATTTACGAGCAGTACTTC.

Regarding this clonotype: Germline is not matched at one junction end, which may reflect a read error. The chain combines TRBV6-5 with TRBJ2-1; D perhaps matches TRBD2 (6 bases). The length of the CDR3 is 14 residues. Germline-derived CDR1 and CDR2 are MNHEY and SVGAGI. The CDR3 DNA follows: TGCGCCAGCAATGCCGCGGAGGGTTACAATGAGCACTTCTTC. Amino acids: CASNAAEGYNEHFF.

Regarding this clonotype: Given a much more abundant clone one base away, this may be a read error. This rearrangement joins TRBV4-3 to TRBJ2-1, with a possible D match to TRBD2 (6 bases). The CDR3 has 13 amino acids. The V gene lost 4 bases and the J gene lost 10 bases, with 14 bases spanning the gap. Germline CDR1 reads LGHNA; CDR2 reads YSLEER. This CDR3 is CASSLAEGKEQFF. The CDR3 nucleotides read TGCGCCAGCAGCCTCGCGGAGGGCAAAGAGCAGTTCTTC.

The table lists this clonotype with a few counts. This chain connects TRBV7-9 to TRBJ1-1; D uncertain. CDR1 and CDR2 (germline): SEHNR, FQNEAQ (reference sequence). Trimming took off 7 bases at V and 0 bases at J, with 21 bases between the two ends. The CDR3 totals 17 residues. The DNA of the CDR3 is TGTGCCAGCAACAGCTTAGTATTCCCAGTCATGAACACTGAAGCTTTCTTT. Translating it yields CASNSLVFPVMNTEAFF.

This clonotype came up once. The V and J genes are TRBV11-1 and TRBJ2-2, with D perhaps matching TRBD2 (6 bases). Germline V gene lookup returns CDR1 SGHAT and CDR2 FQDESV (reference sequence). The V gene lost 7 bases and the J gene lost 6 bases, with 15 bases spanning the gap. This CDR3 has 14 amino acids. This CDR3 reads CASMSDYGAGELFF. CDR3 DNA sequence: TGTGCCAGCATGTCGGACTACGGCGCCGGGGAGCTGTTTTTT. Drawing the rest from reference TRBV11-1 and TRBJ2-2, the complete variable domain is EAEVAQSPRYKITEKSQAVAFWCDPISGHATLYWYRQILGQGPELLVQFQDESVVDDSQLPKDRFSAERLKGVDSTLKIQPAELGDSAMYLCASMSDYGAGELFFGEGSRLTVL.

This clonotype was seen a few times. A clone one base away is much larger, so this may be a read error. The J gene is TRBJ2-1, the V gene TRBV6-2 or TRBV6-3, with 7 bases lining up with TRBD2. Germline V gene data show CDR1 as MNHEY and CDR2 as SVGEGT. The CDR3 length is 12 residues. CDR3 in amino acids: CASTRDYNEQLF. As DNA, the CDR3 is TGTGCCAGCACTAGGGACTACAATGAGCAGCTCTTC.

This clonotype was counted ten times or more. This chain joins TRBV29-1 and TRBJ2-1; a weak D match, TRBD2 (6 bases). The germline V gene has CDR1 SQVTM and CDR2 ANQGSEA. The CDR3 totals 14 residues. Trimming took 7 bases from V and 0 from J, leaving 13 bases between them. CDR3 sequence (DNA): TGCAGCGGGGGGACTCAGAGCTCCTACAATGAGCAGTTCTTC. Translated: CSGGTQSSYNEQFF.